Listed here are 26 T cell receptor beta chains from one sample, sequenced in a study of tumor and adjacent non-tumor tissue in lung cancer. TCRbeta libraries were built with three rounds of nested PCR, modified from ARM-PCR. MiXCR, run by TCRdb on the multiplex PCR reads, gives a single entry per CDR3 protein. This table has about 200,000 distinct CDR3 sequences, around 70% appearing once. This sample's RNA came from whole unsorted tissue. Sequenced: lung tumor tissue. The receptors derive from a man between 60 and 75 years old with non-small cell lung cancer.

The gene calls are TRBV5-5 and TRBJ1-1; D gene uncertain. Germline loops: CDR1 SGHKS, CDR2 YYEKEE (reference sequence). The CDR3 contains 14 residues. V lost 2 bases, J lost 1 base, and 9 bases lay in between. CDR3: CASSFLTRNTEAFF. The CDR3 coding sequence is TGTGCCAGCAGCTTCCTAACCAGGAACACTGAAGCTTTCTTT.

CDR3 residues: CASSEGAGVSYEQYF. CDR3 bases: TGCGCCAGCAGTGAAGGGGCAGGGGTTTCCTACGAGCAGTACTTC. The chain couples TRBV10-1 to TRBJ2-7, with D possibly matching TRBD1 (6 bases). Per germline, CDR1 WNHNN and CDR2 SYGVQD (reference sequence). V lost 3 bases to trimming and J lost 1 base, with 13 bases between them. The CDR3 consists of 15 residues.

At least ten counts were recorded for this clonotype. This chain uses TRBV20-1 with TRBJ2-2; maybe TRBD1 (6 bases). The length of the CDR3 is 16 residues. Germline CDR1 is DFQATT and CDR2 is SNEGSKA (reference sequence). Trimming removed 0 bases from V and 4 bases from J, with 15 bases in between. The chain's CDR3 is CSARDPTGMATGELFF. CDR3 DNA sequence: TGCAGTGCTAGAGACCCAACAGGGATGGCCACCGGGGAGCTGTTTTTT.

The J gene is TRBJ2-5, the V gene TRBV11-3, with TRBD1 matching over 7 bases. The CDR3 has 15 amino acids. The J segment lost 4 bases and the V segment lost 5 bases, leaving 10 bases of the junction unmatched. CDR1 and CDR2 (germline): SGHNT, YENEEA. Here the CDR3 reads CASSVERGPSETQYF. CDR3 coding DNA: TGTGCCAGCAGCGTCGAGAGGGGGCCTTCAGAGACCCAGTACTTC.

Note on this clonotype: A read error may be the cause here, since a much bigger clone is one base away. The conserved final phenylalanine or tryptophan is absent from the CDR3, which likely points to a read error. V is TRBV4-1 and J is TRBJ2-3; D is unresolved. This CDR3 comprises 16 residues. Trimming shortened V by 0 bases and J by 2 bases, and 12 bases separated the two germline ends. Per the germline V gene, CDR1 is MGHRA and CDR2 is YSYEKL. The CDR3 region has the DNA TGCGCCAGCAGCCAAGATCAAGGTACTTACACAGATACGCAGTATTTG. It specifies CASSQDQGTYTDTQYL.

The CDR3 nucleotides are TGTGCCAGCATACCATACTTGAACACTGAAGCTTTCTTT. It codes for CASIPYLNTEAFF. The chain has TRBV11-2 and TRBJ1-1; D is undetermined. The CDR3 length is 13 residues. Between the trimmed V and J ends, which lost 7 bases and 0 bases, there was a span of 9 bases. Germline V CDR1 and CDR2: SGHAT, FQNNGV.

Concerning this clonotype: With a much larger clone just one base away, this may be a read error. The CDR3 reads CVSSQDPRDSYEQYF. The CDR3 DNA is TGCGTCAGCAGCCAAGATCCCCGGGACAGCTACGAGCAGTACTTC. J is TRBJ2-7 and V is TRBV4-3; 7 nucleotides line up with TRBD1. The germline V gene has CDR1 LGHNA and CDR2 YSLEER. CDR3 length: 15 residues.

This clonotype occurred once. The junction departs from germline at one end; a sequencing error may be responsible. The V gene is TRBV29-1, the J gene TRBJ2-7; D is tentatively TRBD1 or TRBD2 (6 bases each). The CDR3 spans 13 residues. The germline CDR1 and CDR2 sequences are SQVTM and ANQGSEA. CDR3 loop: CSVQRTEGGEQYF. The CDR3 DNA reads as TGCAGCGTCCAAAGGACAGAGGGAGGCGAGCAATACTTC.

Notes on this clonotype: A read error may be the cause here, since a much bigger clone is one base away. V usage is TRBV5-1 and J usage is TRBJ2-3, with D uncertain. The CDR3 has 12 residues. CDR1 SGHRS and CDR2 YFSETQ come from the germline V gene. The CDR3 sequence: CASSLATDTQFF. Written as DNA, the CDR3 is TGCGCCAGCAGCTTGGCCACAGATACGCAGTTTTTT. The whole variable domain, filled in from reference TRBV5-1 and TRBJ2-3, reads KAGVTQTPRYLIKTRGQQVTLSCSPISGHRSVSWYQQTPGQGLQFLFEYFSETQRNKGNFPGRFSGRQFSNSRSEMNVSTLELGDSALYLCASSLATDTQFFGPGTRLTVL.

This clonotype was recorded a few times. V is TRBV20-1 and J is TRBJ2-5, with D possibly being TRBD2 (6 bases). Germline assignment: CDR1 DFQATT and CDR2 SNEGSKA (reference sequence). There are 15 residues in the CDR3. Trimming took off 3 bases at V and 3 bases at J, with 17 bases between the two ends. The CDR3 region is CSASNRGGGKETQYF. As DNA, the CDR3 is TGCAGTGCTAGTAATAGGGGCGGAGGGAAAGAGACCCAGTACTTC.

This chain links TRBV12-3 or TRBV12-4 with TRBJ2-3, with TRBD2 as a possible D gene (5 bases). V lost 7 bases to trimming and J lost 2 bases, with 16 bases between them. The CDR3 is 15 amino acids. This chain's CDR3 is CASTAAWTVTDTQYF. In DNA, the CDR3 is TGTGCCAGCACCGCCGCCTGGACTGTCACAGATACGCAGTATTTT.

This clonotype has just a few counts. A much larger clone sits a single nucleotide away, making a read error possible. V is TRBV29-1 and J is TRBJ1-1; perhaps TRBD1 as D (5 bases). The CDR3 loop spans 11 amino acids. Trimming shortened V by 8 bases and J by 6 bases, and 13 bases separated the two germline ends. Germline lookup yields CDR1 SQVTM and CDR2 ANQGSEA. The DNA of the CDR3 is TGCAGCATTGCGGGGGGTGCTGAAGCTTTCTTT. Its translation is CSIAGGAEAFF.

The chain joins TRBV6-2 or TRBV6-3 to TRBJ2-1; TRBD2 matches 7 bases. The CDR3 consists of 15 residues. The V gene's germline CDR1 is MNHEY and CDR2 SVGEGT. Germline trimming cut 7 bases from V and 8 bases from J; bases unmatched to any gene: 14. CDR3 coding DNA: TGTGCCAGCATTTATATAGGCGGGAGACGGGATGAGCAGTTCTTC. It encodes CASIYIGGRRDEQFF.

Turning to this clonotype: Germline and junction disagree at one end, which may indicate a read error. V usage is TRBV20-1 and J usage is TRBJ2-7; D perhaps matches TRBD1 (6 bases). CDR1 is DFQATT and CDR2 is SNEGSKA in the germline V gene (reference sequence). The CDR3 runs 15 residues. As DNA, the CDR3 is TGCAGTGCTAGAGGGACAGCGAGGGCGTCGTACGAGCACTACTTC. Its translation: CSARGTARASYEHYF.

The chain carries TRBV6-6 and TRBJ2-7, with 7 bases aligning to TRBD2. Germline loops: CDR1 MNHNY, CDR2 SVGAGI (reference sequence). The CDR3 spans 15 residues. V lost 5 bases to trimming and J lost 0 bases; unmatched junction nucleotides: 7. The CDR3 sequence: CASSLTTSASYEQYF. The CDR3 nucleotides are TGTGCCAGCAGTCTCACTACTAGCGCCTCCTACGAGCAGTACTTC.

Comment on this clonotype: The junction differs from germline at one of its ends, possibly a read error. The genes are TRBV4-2 and TRBJ2-3; D uncertain. CDR1 and CDR2 (germline): LGHNA, YNFKEQ. CDR3 length: 16 amino acids. The CDR3 DNA reads TGTGCCATCAGCCAAGTAGTTACACGGGGCACAGATACGCAGTATTTT. Translating gives CAISQVVTRGTDTQYF.

To note about this clonotype: This may be a read error: a much more frequent sequence differs by one nucleotide. The rearrangement links TRBV20-1 to TRBJ2-1; 10 bases align to TRBD2. V was clipped by 0 bases and J by 6 bases; unmatched bases: 8. CDR3 size: 16 residues. The V gene's germline CDR1 is DFQATT and CDR2 SNEGSKA (reference sequence). CDR3 DNA sequence: TGCAGTGCTAGAGATCTAGCGGGAGATATCAGCAATGAGCAGTTCTTC. It specifies CSARDLAGDISNEQFF.

This clonotype appeared a single time. The gene calls are TRBV20-1 and TRBJ2-3, with D hard to call. In germline, CDR1 is DFQATT, CDR2 SNEGSKA (reference sequence). This CDR3 is 15 amino acids long. V was trimmed by 0 bases and J by 5 bases, leaving 15 bases between them. CDR3 in DNA: TGCAGTGCTAGAGAATACAGTGGGCTGGGAGATACGCAGTATTTT. Its protein product is CSAREYSGLGDTQYF.

Comments on this clonotype: A read error may be the cause here, since a much bigger clone is one base away. V gene TRBV4-2 combines with J gene TRBJ2-7; no clear D. Trimming took 2 bases from V and 4 from J, leaving 9 bases between them. The CDR3 consists of 13 residues. Germline V gives CDR1 LGHNA, CDR2 YNFKEQ. DNA for the CDR3: TGTGCCAGCAGCCAAACCCCAGGATACGAGCAGTACTTC. This translates into CASSQTPGYEQYF.

The CDR3 region is CSAITNEQFF. The CDR3 DNA reads as TGCAGCGCTATCACAAATGAGCAGTTCTTC. V is TRBV29-1 and J is TRBJ2-1; D is undetermined. V gave up 7 bases and J gave up 7 bases, with 8 bases separating them. The CDR3 spans 10 residues. The V gene's germline CDR1 is SQVTM and CDR2 ANQGSEA.

Regarding this clonotype: At one of its ends the junction is not consistent with the germline gene, which may arise from a read error. The chain couples TRBV12-3 or TRBV12-4 to TRBJ2-7; D is possibly TRBD1 (6 bases). The CDR3 is 13 residues long. The CDR3 DNA follows: TGTGCCAGCAGTCGAACAGGGTTCTACGAGCGGTACTTC. Translation: CASSRTGFYERYF.

The chain carries TRBV20-1 and TRBJ2-7; no clear D. The CDR3 runs 13 residues. V was cut by 4 bases and J by 8 bases, with 18 bases left in between. Germline V gene lookup returns CDR1 DFQATT and CDR2 SNEGSKA (reference sequence). The CDR3 DNA reads as TGCAGTGCTATGGAGATGGGTATAGGCAAGCAGTACTTC. Translating gives CSAMEMGIGKQYF.

V and J are TRBV28 and TRBJ2-1; perhaps TRBD2 as D (5 bases). This CDR3 is built from 13 residues. Germline lookup yields CDR1 MDHEN and CDR2 SYDVKM. The V end lost 9 bases, the J end lost 6 bases, and 15 bases lay between the germline ends. CDR3 region: CASRSSGGNEQFF. The CDR3 DNA follows: TGTGCCAGTAGATCTTCAGGAGGCAATGAGCAGTTCTTC.

V and J are TRBV7-9 and TRBJ1-2; the D gene is possibly TRBD1 (5 bases). The germline V and J ends were trimmed by 1 base and 6 bases, with 12 bases remaining between them. The CDR3 has 14 amino acids. CDR1 is SEHNR, CDR2 FQNEAQ, per germline (reference sequence). CDR3: CASSLVQGMDGYTF. The CDR3 DNA is TGTGCCAGCAGCTTAGTGCAGGGAATGGATGGCTACACCTTC.

Comments on this clonotype: This may come from a read error, since a much larger clone is one base off. Here the CDR3 DNA reads TGTGCCAGCAACTCAGGAGGGGGTAGCTCAGGCGAGCAGTACTTC. It encodes CASNSGGGSSGEQYF. The chain has TRBV7-9 and TRBJ2-7; D is perhaps TRBD1 or TRBD2 (6 bases each). The length of the CDR3 is 15 residues. V gave up 7 bases and J gave up 6 bases, with 22 bases separating them. Germline V gives CDR1 SEHNR, CDR2 FQNEAQ (reference sequence).

About this clonotype: The junction departs from the called germline gene at one end, perhaps through a read error. The chain combines TRBV11-2 with TRBJ1-2; 8 bases map to TRBD1. Germline lookup yields CDR1 SGHAT and CDR2 FQNNGV. The CDR3 has 14 amino acids. CDR3 residues: CASGSRQGSYGHTF. As DNA, the CDR3 is TGTGCCAGCGGCTCCCGACAGGGGTCCTATGGCCACACATTC.